Only a few counts were recorded for the clone carrying this TCR beta chain. Antigen: not known. This record comes from a study of T cell responses to AZD1222 COVID-19 vaccine. CDR3 length: 13 residues. Per germline, CDR1 GTSNPN and CDR2 SVGIG (reference sequence). J was trimmed by 1 base and V by 5 bases; bases with no gene match: 2. TCRdb's copy holds only in-frame clones and misses some; the assay was immunoSEQ multiplex PCR. The sample lists around 140,000 clones, 88% occurring once. Study results and limitations: The donor cohort was predominantly white British with a female majority, and clonal diversity may have been underestimated. Vaccination with two AZD1222 doses was followed by a rise in Spike-specific TCR breadth and depth.

The chain links TRBV30 to TRBJ1-1; the match to TRBD1 covers 9 bases. This material consisted of peripheral blood, taken 28 days after the second dose of the MenACWY control vaccine. This clonotype was obtained from an adult who received the MenACWY meningococcal vaccine as a control. CDR3 protein: CAWGGQGNTEAFF. CDR3 nucleotides: TGTGCCTGGGGGGGACAGGGGAACACTGAAGCTTTCTTT.